This T cell receptor beta chain was identified in a study of post-analysis software for immune sequencing data. About the study: Relapsing-remitting, secondary progressive and progressive-relapsing courses of multiple sclerosis were included. Study-wide results and caveats: Controls showed lower frequencies than patients for roughly 5 TRBV segments, and TRBV5-6, TRBV5-1 and TRBV20-1 were among these. Multiple sclerosis patients showed significantly lower normalized Chao1 diversity than controls did.

Looked up from germline, CDR1 is SGHRS and CDR2 is YFSETQ. The CDR3 runs to 15 residues. V lost 2 bases to trimming and J lost 2 bases, with 13 bases between them. Notes on this clonotype: Its cognate antigen is unknown.

Unique molecular identifiers featured in each of the TCR beta cDNA libraries. Between roughly 0.9 and 11 million T cells gave rise to some 470,000 cDNA molecules. One entry per CDR3 protein results from TCRdb running MiXCR on the PCR reads. The data show hundreds of thousands of distinct CDR3 sequences, roughly half seen once. The J gene is TRBJ2-5, the V gene TRBV5-1; tentative D call: TRBD2 (7 bases). The source of this sequence is a girl aged 10 to 17 with multiple sclerosis. The sample consisted of blood. The CDR3 DNA reads TGCGCCAGCAGCTTTGGGGGGGGGCTACAAGAGACCCAGTACTTC. This translates into CASSFGGGLQETQYF. Using reference TRBV5-1 and TRBJ2-5 for the parts outside the CDR3, the full variable domain is KAGVTQTPRYLIKTRGQQVTLSCSPISGHRSVSWYQQTPGQGLQFLFEYFSETQRNKGNFPGRFSGRQFSNSRSEMNVSTLELGDSALYLCASSFGGGLQETQYFGPGTRLLVL.